These 21 T cell receptor beta chains were all obtained from the same sample, sequenced in a study of T cell repertoires in cytomegalovirus infection (dated by TCRdb to 2018 to 2020). The sequencer listed for this sample is Illumina HiSeq 1500. TCRdb reworked the public reads: Q25 trimming with fastp, MiXCR clone assembly, productive beta chains retained. For every CDR3 protein sequence, its rows merge into one entry that carries the most common genes and DNA. The sample contains about 360,000 distinct CDR3 sequences, around 18% of them found a single time. The ten most abundant clones make up less than 9.5% of the sample. The material sequenced was PBMCs. The receptor source for this set is a human donor in good health (CMV status not recorded). Some clones in this sample may be carry-over from other donors' samples.

The table lists this clonotype with a few counts. V usage is TRBV2 and J usage is TRBJ2-2, with D possibly matching TRBD2 (5 bases). Between the trimmed V and J ends, which lost 7 bases and 7 bases, there was a span of 10 bases. Germline CDR1 reads SNHLY; CDR2 reads FYNNEI. CDR3 length: 12 amino acids. The CDR3 DNA reads as TGTGCCAGCATTCCAGGAGGCGGGGAGCTGTTTTTT. Protein product: CASIPGGGELFF.

This clonotype was seen only a few times. The chain employs TRBV2 and TRBJ1-6; maybe TRBD1 (5 bases). CDR3 length: 14 residues. V lost 4 bases, J lost 5 bases, and 9 bases lay in between. Germline lookup yields CDR1 SNHLY and CDR2 FYNNEI. The CDR3: CASSGRGHNSPLHF. In DNA form, the CDR3 reads TGTGCCAGCAGTGGGAGGGGCCATAATTCACCCCTCCACTTT.

The V call is TRBV11-2, the J call TRBJ2-1; tentative D call: TRBD2 (6 bases). The V gene's germline CDR1 is SGHAT and CDR2 FQNNGV. The germline V and J ends were trimmed by 7 bases and 6 bases, with 22 bases remaining between them. The CDR3 is 16 residues long. Here the CDR3 reads CASIPRGREVLNEQFF. The DNA for the CDR3 is TGTGCCAGCATCCCCCGCGGGCGGGAAGTCCTCAATGAGCAGTTCTTC.

This clonotype was seen a few times. The genes are TRBV18 and TRBJ2-4; D remains unclear. Germline V gene data show CDR1 as KGHSH and CDR2 as LQKENI. The CDR3 is 12 amino acids. The V and J ends lost 8 bases and 3 bases respectively, with 8 bases between them. CDR3 loop: CASGDDKNIQYF. As DNA, the CDR3 is TGTGCCAGCGGGGATGACAAAAACATTCAGTACTTC.

In this sample, this clonotype turned up a few times. The genes are TRBV4-3 and TRBJ2-3; 7 nucleotides match TRBD2. With 1 base clipped from V and 0 bases from J, the junction kept 7 bases outside the gene matches. CDR1 is LGHNA and CDR2 is YSLEER in the germline V gene. This CDR3 has 17 residues. CDR3 region: CASSQGALAASTDTQYF. The CDR3 DNA sequence: TGCGCCAGCAGCCAAGGCGCCCTAGCGGCTAGCACAGATACGCAGTATTTT.

The table lists this clonotype with many counts. V and J are TRBV12-3 or TRBV12-4 and TRBJ1-2, with D maybe TRBD1 (5 bases). The CDR3 totals 13 residues. The V and J ends lost 6 bases and 8 bases respectively, with 16 bases between them. CDR3 protein: CASSWGFSEGYTF. As DNA, the CDR3 is TGTGCCAGCAGCTGGGGGTTTTCGGAGGGCTACACCTTC.

The sample holds many counts of this clonotype. V gene TRBV7-2 combines with J gene TRBJ2-3; TRBD2 aligns across 11 bases. Germline CDR1 is SGHTA and CDR2 is FQGNSA. There are 15 residues in the CDR3. V dropped 7 bases and J dropped 7; count of bases not matched to a gene: 10. The CDR3 DNA is TGTGCCAGCACACTAGTAGGGACTAGCGGCAATACGCAGTATTTT. This gives the protein CASTLVGTSGNTQYF.

This clonotype was recorded at least ten times. J is TRBJ1-4 and V is TRBV28; D is ambiguous. The CDR3 totals 11 residues. Trimming took off 7 bases at V and 4 bases at J, with 4 bases between the two ends. Germline lookup yields CDR1 MDHEN and CDR2 SYDVKM. The CDR3 is CASKVNEKLFF. The CDR3 bases are TGTGCCAGCAAAGTTAATGAAAAACTGTTTTTT.

The chain combines TRBV19 with TRBJ2-1; 10 bases are a match to TRBD2. The CDR3 covers 13 residues. Germline CDR1 is LNHDA and CDR2 is SQIVND (reference sequence). Unmatched junction bases numbered 10, after V lost 4 bases and J lost 16 bases. CDR3 coding DNA: TGTGCCAGTAGTACACACCCAGCGGGAGGGTTTTTCTTC. Translation gives CASSTHPAGGFFF.

This chain connects TRBV19 to TRBJ1-6, with D tentatively TRBD1 (5 bases). V was cut by 8 bases and J by 7 bases, with 12 bases left in between. Germline lookup yields CDR1 LNHDA and CDR2 SQIVND (reference sequence). This CDR3 is 13 amino acids long. This chain's CDR3 is CASLGQGNSPLHF. CDR3 coding DNA: TGTGCCAGTCTAGGGCAGGGAAATTCACCCCTCCACTTT.

J is TRBJ2-7 and V is TRBV3-1; D is perhaps TRBD1 (6 bases). Germline CDR1 LGHDT, CDR2 YNNKEL (reference sequence). Trimming shortened V by 3 bases and J by 0 bases, and 12 bases separated the two germline ends. The CDR3 loop spans 15 amino acids. Here the CDR3 DNA reads TGTGCCAGCAGCCATCGGACAGACAACTCCTACGAGCAGTACTTC. Its translation is CASSHRTDNSYEQYF.

This clonotype was detected ten times or more. The chain employs TRBV12-3 or TRBV12-4 and TRBJ2-3; D might be TRBD1 or TRBD2, each matching 5 bases. This CDR3 has 15 residues. Trimming took 6 bases from V and 6 from J, leaving 19 bases between them. CDR3 DNA sequence: TGTGCCAGCAGCCAGCCGGGGACCCCCACGGATACGCAGTATTTT. Translation gives CASSQPGTPTDTQYF.

J is TRBJ2-7 and V is TRBV30; no reliable D call. Trimming stripped 5 bases from V and 5 bases from J, with 22 bases between. The CDR3 is 15 residues long. Germline CDR1 reads GTSNPN; CDR2 reads SVGIG (reference sequence). As DNA, the CDR3 is TGTGCCTGGGGGGTCCCTTTCTTAAAGACAAACGAGCAGTACTTC. This gives the protein CAWGVPFLKTNEQYF.

This clonotype showed up many times. The rearrangement joins TRBV27 to TRBJ1-1, with TRBD1 matching 7 bases. This CDR3 comprises 18 residues. The V gene end was trimmed by 5 bases and the J gene end by 3 bases; junction bases not matched to a gene: 18. Germline loops: CDR1 MNHEY, CDR2 SMNVEV (reference sequence). The CDR3 bases are TGTGCCAGCAGTCCCCCCGCGACAGGGTACAAGGTGGACACTGAAGCTTTCTTT. Protein: CASSPPATGYKVDTEAFF.

This clonotype has at least ten counts. This sequence joins TRBV7-6 and TRBJ2-2, with D perhaps TRBD2 (5 bases). V was cut by 2 bases and J by 1 base, with 11 bases left in between. The germline V gene has CDR1 SGHVS and CDR2 FNYEAQ. The CDR3 length is 16 residues. The CDR3 loop is CASSLMRAGNTGELFF. CDR3 nucleotide sequence: TGTGCCAGCAGCTTAATGCGGGCGGGGAACACCGGGGAGCTGTTTTTT.

The genes are TRBV27 and TRBJ2-7; D remains ambiguous. Trimming left V 5 bases short and J 2 bases short, with 13 bases between. In germline, CDR1 is MNHEY, CDR2 SMNVEV (reference sequence). The CDR3 sequence is 14 residues long. CDR3 loop: CASSNGDLAYEQYF. CDR3 DNA sequence: TGTGCCAGCAGTAACGGCGACTTAGCCTACGAGCAGTACTTC.

There are a few counts of this clonotype. This chain uses TRBV20-1 with TRBJ1-1; no reliable D call. In germline, CDR1 is DFQATT, CDR2 SNEGSKA (reference sequence). The V end lost 1 base, the J end lost 13 bases, and 19 bases lay between the germline ends. There are 13 residues in the CDR3. DNA of the CDR3: TGCAGTGCTAGAGTCCCCGGGAGACGAACATATTTCTTT. Amino acids: CSARVPGRRTYFF.

This clonotype was detected a few times. The rearrangement links TRBV6-2 or TRBV6-3 to TRBJ1-1; D not certain. The germline V and J ends were trimmed by 6 bases and 5 bases, with 13 bases remaining between them. The CDR3 is 13 amino acids. Per germline, CDR1 MNHEY and CDR2 SVGEGT. The CDR3 sequence: CASSLPVLTEAFF. In nucleotides, the CDR3 is TGTGCCAGCAGCCTTCCTGTCTTAACTGAAGCTTTCTTT.

This clonotype showed up just a few times. J is TRBJ1-5 and V is TRBV19, with 7 bases identical to TRBD1. CDR1 LNHDA and CDR2 SQIVND come from the germline V gene (reference sequence). This CDR3 region has 16 residues. The J segment lost 6 bases and the V segment lost 5 bases, leaving 13 bases of the junction unmatched. The CDR3 nucleotides are TGTGCCAGTAGTTTTCGAAGGACAGGATGGAGTCAGCCCCAGCATTTT. Its translation is CASSFRRTGWSQPQHF.

The V and J genes are TRBV18 and TRBJ1-5; D is uncertain. V lost 3 bases, J lost 3 bases, and 9 bases lay in between. CDR1 and CDR2 (germline): KGHSH, LQKENI. The CDR3 runs to 14 residues. DNA for the CDR3: TGTGCCAGCTCACCGGATACATACAATCAGCCCCAGCATTTT. This translates into CASSPDTYNQPQHF.

The CDR3 bases are TGTGCCAGCTCTCCAACGTCAGGGGCTGGGAACACTGAAGCTTTCTTT. Protein product: CASSPTSGAGNTEAFF. This sequence joins TRBV18 and TRBJ1-1; perhaps TRBD1 as D (6 bases). The V and J ends lost 6 bases and 1 base respectively, with 18 bases between them. The CDR3 length is 16 residues. CDR1 is KGHSH and CDR2 is LQKENI in the germline V gene.